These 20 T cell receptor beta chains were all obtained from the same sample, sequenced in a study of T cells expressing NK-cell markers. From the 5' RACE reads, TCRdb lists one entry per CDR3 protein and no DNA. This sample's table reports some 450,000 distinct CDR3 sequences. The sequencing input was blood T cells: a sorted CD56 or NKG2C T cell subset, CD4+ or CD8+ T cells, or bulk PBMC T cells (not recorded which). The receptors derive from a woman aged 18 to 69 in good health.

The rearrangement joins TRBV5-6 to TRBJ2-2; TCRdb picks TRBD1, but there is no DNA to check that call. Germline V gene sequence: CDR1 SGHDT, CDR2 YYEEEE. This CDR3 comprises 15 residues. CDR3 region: CASSFNPGGTGELFF.

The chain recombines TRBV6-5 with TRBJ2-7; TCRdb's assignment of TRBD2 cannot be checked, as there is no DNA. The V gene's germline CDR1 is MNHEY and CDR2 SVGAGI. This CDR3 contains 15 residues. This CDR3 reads CASSYSASGIYEQYF.

The chain's CDR3 is CATSRLTGSTDTQYF. The chain has TRBV15 and TRBJ2-3; TCRdb reports TRBD1, a call that lacks DNA to check it against. Germline V gene data show CDR1 as LNHNV and CDR2 as YYDKDF (reference sequence). The CDR3 consists of 15 residues.

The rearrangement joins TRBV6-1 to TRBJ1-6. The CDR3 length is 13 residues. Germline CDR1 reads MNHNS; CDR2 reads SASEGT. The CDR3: CASTRRDNSPLHF.

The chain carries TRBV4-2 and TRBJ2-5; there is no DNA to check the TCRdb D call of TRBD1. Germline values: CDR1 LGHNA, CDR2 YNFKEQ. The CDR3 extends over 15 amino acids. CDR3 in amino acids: CASSQEAGPLETQYF.

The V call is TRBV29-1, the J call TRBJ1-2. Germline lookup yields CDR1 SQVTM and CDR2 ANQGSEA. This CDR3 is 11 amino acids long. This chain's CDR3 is CSVASAYGYTF.

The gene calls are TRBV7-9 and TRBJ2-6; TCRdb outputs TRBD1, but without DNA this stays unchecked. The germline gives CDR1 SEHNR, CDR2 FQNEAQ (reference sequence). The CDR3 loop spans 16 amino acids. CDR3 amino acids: CASSLVVRGEANVLTF.

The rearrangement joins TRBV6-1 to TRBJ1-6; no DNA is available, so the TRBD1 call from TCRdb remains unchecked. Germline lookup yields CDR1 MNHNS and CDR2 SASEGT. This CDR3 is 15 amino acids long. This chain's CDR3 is CASSLDRGQNSPLHF.

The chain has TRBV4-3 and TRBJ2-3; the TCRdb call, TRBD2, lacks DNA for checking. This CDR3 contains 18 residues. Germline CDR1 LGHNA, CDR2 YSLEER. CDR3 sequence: CASSQDPPSSGSSDTQYF.

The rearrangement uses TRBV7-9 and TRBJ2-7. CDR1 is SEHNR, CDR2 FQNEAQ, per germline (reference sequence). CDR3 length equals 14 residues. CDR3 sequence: CASSLAGPEPEQYF.

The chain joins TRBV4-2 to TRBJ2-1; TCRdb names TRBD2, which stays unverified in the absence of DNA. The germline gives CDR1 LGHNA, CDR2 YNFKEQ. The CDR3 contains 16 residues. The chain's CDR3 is CASSQDLTSGSNEQFF.

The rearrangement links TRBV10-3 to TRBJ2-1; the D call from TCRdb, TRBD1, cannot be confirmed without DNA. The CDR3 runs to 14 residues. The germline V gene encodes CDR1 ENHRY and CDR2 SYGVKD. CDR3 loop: CAISEPDSKNEQFF.

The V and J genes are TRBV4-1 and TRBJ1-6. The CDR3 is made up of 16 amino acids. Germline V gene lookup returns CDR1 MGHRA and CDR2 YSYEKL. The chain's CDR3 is CASSQVPRNGNSPLHF.

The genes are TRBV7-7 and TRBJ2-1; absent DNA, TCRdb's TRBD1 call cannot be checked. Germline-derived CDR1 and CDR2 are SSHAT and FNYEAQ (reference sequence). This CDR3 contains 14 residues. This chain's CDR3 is CASSPLRGGNEQFF.

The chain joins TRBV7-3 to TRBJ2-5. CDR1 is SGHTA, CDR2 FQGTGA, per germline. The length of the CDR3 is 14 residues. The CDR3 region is CASSLEPYQETQYF.

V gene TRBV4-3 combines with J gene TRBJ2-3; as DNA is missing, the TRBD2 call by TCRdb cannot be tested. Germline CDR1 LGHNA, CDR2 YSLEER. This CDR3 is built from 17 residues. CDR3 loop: CASSADRGPPDTDTQYF.

This chain's CDR3 is CASSQDLGGLNSPLHF. The gene calls are TRBV4-3 and TRBJ1-6. The length of the CDR3 is 16 residues. Per the germline V gene, CDR1 is LGHNA and CDR2 is YSLEER.

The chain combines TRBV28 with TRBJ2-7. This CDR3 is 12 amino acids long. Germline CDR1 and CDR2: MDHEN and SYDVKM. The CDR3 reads CASSLPTYAQYF.

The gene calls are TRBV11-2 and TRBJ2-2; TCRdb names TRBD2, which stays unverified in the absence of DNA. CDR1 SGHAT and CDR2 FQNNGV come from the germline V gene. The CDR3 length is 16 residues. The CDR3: CASSLFALAGAGELFF.

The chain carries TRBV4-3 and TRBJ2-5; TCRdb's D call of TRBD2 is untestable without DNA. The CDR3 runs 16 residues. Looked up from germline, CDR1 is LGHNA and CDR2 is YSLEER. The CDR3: CASSQGDGGVTETQYF.